Below, 19 T cell receptor beta chains from the same sample are listed, as sequenced in a study of cytomegalovirus exposure and HLA in healthy donors. The primer mix had 60 Vbeta and 13 Jbeta primers. Only in-frame clones appear in the TCRdb table, and some are missing; sequencing was by immunoSEQ multiplex PCR. The sample consists of some 130,000 clones, roughly 77% of them appearing once. The material sequenced was PBMCs. The receptors here all came from a male donor in good health and CMV-seronegative.

The chain is built from TRBV19 and TRBJ2-7; D is perhaps TRBD2 (5 bases). Trimming took 4 bases from V and 4 from J, leaving 17 bases between them. There are 15 residues in the CDR3. In germline, CDR1 is LNHDA, CDR2 SQIVND (reference sequence). CDR3 DNA: TGTGCCAGTAGTAAAAGGGAGCGTCCCCTATACGAGCAGTACTTC. Its protein product is CASSKRERPLYEQYF.

This sequence joins TRBV28 and TRBJ2-7; tentative D call: TRBD1 (6 bases). V was pared by 6 bases and J by 0 bases, with 9 bases between. Germline assignment: CDR1 MDHEN and CDR2 SYDVKM. The CDR3 spans 13 residues. The CDR3 region has the DNA TGTGCCAGCAGAACAGGGCACTCCTACGAGCAGTACTTC. Residues: CASRTGHSYEQYF.

The V gene is TRBV5-1, the J gene TRBJ2-5; a weak D match, TRBD1 (6 bases). The DNA end lines up better with TRBJ2-7; the J call may be wrong. CDR1 SGHRS and CDR2 YFSETQ come from the germline V gene. This CDR3 has 14 amino acids. Here the CDR3 DNA reads TGCGCCAGCAGCTTCCTCAGGGGCACTGACGAGCAGTACTTC. Encoded protein: CASSFLRGTDEQYF.

The V and J genes are TRBV4-1 and TRBJ1-6, with TRBD1 matching 10 bases. The CDR3 has 16 amino acids. Germline-derived CDR1 and CDR2 are MGHRA and YSYEKL. After removal of 5 bases from V and 4 bases from J, the junction contained 5 bases not matched to a gene. The CDR3 DNA follows: TGCGCCAGCAGCTCGGGGGGACAGGGGTATAATTCACCCCTCCACTTT. Its protein is CASSSGGQGYNSPLHF.

V gene TRBV7-6 combines with J gene TRBJ1-3; 7 bases are a match to TRBD1. This CDR3 comprises 16 residues. The trim removed 1 base at V and 4 bases at J, leaving 7 bases unmatched. CDR1 and CDR2 (germline): SGHVS, FNYEAQ. The CDR3 nucleotides read TGTGCCAGCAGCTTAGTAGGGGGCCATGGGGGAAACACCATATATTTT. Translation: CASSLVGGHGGNTIYF.

This clone has only one observation. This chain connects TRBV10-3 to TRBJ2-1; 9 positions agree with TRBD2. The CDR3 has 18 residues. The V segment lost 4 bases and the J segment 5 bases; nucleotides outside the gene matches: 15. Per the germline V gene, CDR1 is ENHRY and CDR2 is SYGVKD. CDR3 nucleotides: TGTGCCATCAGTGCCCCTAGGGGGCTAGCGGGGACGAACAATGAGCAGTTCTTC. Protein sequence: CAISAPRGLAGTNNEQFF.

V usage is TRBV6-1 and J usage is TRBJ2-3; 10 positions agree with TRBD2. This CDR3 spans 14 amino acids. V lost 8 bases to trimming and J lost 2 bases; unmatched junction nucleotides: 4. Germline V lookup: CDR1 MNHNS, CDR2 SASEGT. As DNA, the CDR3 is TGTGCCAGCCTTAGCGGGAGGTACACAGATACGCAGTATTTT. Protein product: CASLSGRYTDTQYF.

This chain uses TRBV14 with TRBJ2-5; 7 positions agree with TRBD2. V lost 0 bases, J lost 4 bases, and 5 bases stayed unmatched. The CDR3 consists of 15 residues. Germline V lookup: CDR1 SGHDN, CDR2 FVKESK. The CDR3, as DNA: TGTGCCAGCAGCCAAGATCAAAAGCGGGGAGAGACCCAGTACTTC. Amino acids: CASSQDQKRGETQYF.

The gene calls are TRBV2 and TRBJ1-5; D uncertain. The CDR3 runs to 13 residues. Germline V gene data show CDR1 as SNHLY and CDR2 as FYNNEI. Trimming left V 7 bases short and J 6 bases short, with 13 bases between. The CDR3 DNA follows: TGTGCCAGCAATCCGGGTTTAGGTCAGCCCCAGCATTTT. It codes for CASNPGLGQPQHF. The full variable domain, its missing parts supplied by reference TRBV2 and TRBJ1-5, is EPEVTQTPSHQVTQMGQEVILRCVPISNHLYFYWYRQILGQKVEFLVSFYNNEISEKSEIFDDQFSVERPDGSNFTLKIRSTKLEDSAMYFCASNPGLGQPQHFGDGTRLSIL.

This chain links TRBV2 with TRBJ1-1, with 7 positions matching TRBD1. With V trimmed by 2 bases and J by 1 base, 4 bases remained unmatched. The germline CDR1 and CDR2 sequences are SNHLY and FYNNEI. The CDR3 extends over 15 amino acids. The CDR3 loop is CASSEPRTGNTEAFF. CDR3 in DNA: TGTGCCAGCAGTGAACCAAGGACAGGGAACACTGAAGCTTTCTTT.

In nucleotides, the CDR3 is TGTGCCAGCAGGGACAGGGTGGGGAAGCAGTACTTC. Its protein is CASRDRVGKQYF. The chain employs TRBV6-1 and TRBJ2-7; 8 nucleotides agree with TRBD1. In germline, CDR1 is MNHNS, CDR2 SASEGT. The CDR3 has 12 amino acids. J lost 8 bases, V lost 6 bases, and 6 bases had no gene match.

The chain recombines TRBV5-1 with TRBJ1-1, with TRBD1 identical over 7 bases. This CDR3 spans 15 amino acids. Germline V CDR1 and CDR2: SGHRS, YFSETQ. The J segment lost 1 base and the V segment lost 0 bases, leaving 3 bases of the junction unmatched. CDR3 bases: TGCGCCAGCAGCTTGGTTGACAGGGAGAACACTGAAGCTTTCTTT. Translated, it gives CASSLVDRENTEAFF.

The chain joins TRBV13 to TRBJ2-5, with D possibly TRBD2 on 6 matching bases. The CDR3 spans 11 residues. Germline V gene data show CDR1 as PRHDT and CDR2 as FYEKMQ (reference sequence). Trimming removed 4 bases at V and 9 bases at J, with 9 bases between. The CDR3 loop reads CASSSGEAQYF. The CDR3 nucleotides are TGTGCCAGCAGCTCCGGGGAGGCCCAGTACTTC.

V usage is TRBV21-1 and J usage is TRBJ2-1; the table's TRBD2 call for D was not verified on the DNA. TRBV21-1 is designated a pseudogene. This CDR3 has 20 amino acids. In nucleotides, the CDR3 is TGTGCCAGCATTGTGACCATGACAGGACTACTAGCGGGGGCCTACAATGAGCAGTTCTTC. Its protein product is CASIVTMTGLLAGAYNEQFF.

In regard to this clone: The junction shows a germline mismatch at one end, possibly a read error. V gene TRBV6-6 combines with J gene TRBJ1-5, with unresolved D. The CDR3 extends over 14 amino acids. Germline lookup yields CDR1 MNHNY and CDR2 SVGAGI (reference sequence). The CDR3 nucleotides are TGTGCCAGCAGACCAGAGATTAGCAATCAACCCCAGCATTTT. It specifies CASRPEISNQPQHF.

J is TRBJ1-1 and V is TRBV30; 7 bases fit TRBD1. The length of the CDR3 is 14 residues. V lost 4 bases, J lost 1 base, and 6 bases stayed unmatched. The germline V gene has CDR1 GTSNPN and CDR2 SVGIG (reference sequence). CDR3 DNA sequence: TGTGCCTGGAACGCAGGGACAGCGAACACTGAAGCTTTCTTT. Translated, it gives CAWNAGTANTEAFF.

The chain combines TRBV19 with TRBJ2-7; a possible D gene is TRBD1 (6 bases). This CDR3 region has 15 residues. The V end lost 5 bases, the J end lost 1 base, and 15 bases lay between the germline ends. From germline, CDR1 is LNHDA and CDR2 SQIVND (reference sequence). This CDR3 is CASSANRVSSYEQYF. The CDR3 DNA reads as TGTGCCAGTAGTGCCAACAGGGTCAGTTCCTACGAGCAGTACTTC.

The V gene is TRBV6-5, the J gene TRBJ1-2, with TRBD1 identical over 8 bases. J was trimmed by 0 bases and V by 6 bases; bases with no gene match: 6. CDR1 is MNHEY and CDR2 is SVGAGI in the germline V gene. This CDR3 region has 15 residues. The CDR3 DNA is TGTGCCAGCAGGGATCAGGGGGCGCCTAACTATGGCTACACCTTC. Its protein product is CASRDQGAPNYGYTF.

This chain uses TRBV2 with TRBJ1-2, with 8 bases matching TRBD1. With 6 bases clipped from V and 8 bases from J, the junction kept 8 bases outside the gene matches. Germline CDR1 reads SNHLY; CDR2 reads FYNNEI. The CDR3 is 13 amino acids. DNA for the CDR3: TGTGCCAGCAGCTCCCAGGGGGCGAAGGGCTACACCTTC. Translation gives CASSSQGAKGYTF.